This T cell receptor (beta chain) was found in a study of blood T cell repertoires in COVID-19. Study overall: The United States, Italy and Spain supplied acute and convalescent COVID-19 samples. In each case, the material was cDNA or gDNA derived from T cells, B-cell-depleted T cells, or PBMCs.

Per the original data handling: Reference gene primer amplification yielded estimated nucleated cell counts. Here immunoSEQ multiplex PCR was the method, and the copy in TCRdb shows in-frame clones only, minus some. V and J calls and clone size are those listed in that table; D and trimming were worked out from the DNA. The table has 200,000 to 250,000 clones, around 86% seen once. The V end was cut by 0 bases, the J end by 5 bases, with 8 bases between. From germline, CDR1 is SGHDN and CDR2 FVKESK. This CDR3 spans 14 amino acids. This clone was found once. The study counted Cohort 3 donors as recovered given two negative PCRs, clearance, or symptom resolution.

The sequenced material came from PBMCs or T cells enriched from blood (not recorded which). The V gene is TRBV14, the J gene TRBJ2-1; D perhaps matches TRBD2 (5 bases). The sequence derives from a woman aged 50 to 60 who had recovered from COVID-19. The CDR3 nucleotides are TGTGCCAGCAGCCAAGAACTAGTAAACAATGAGCAGTTCTTC. It is translated as CASSQELVNNEQFF.